This section outlines one T cell receptor (beta chain) sequence together with its context. It lacks a known antigen. No much larger clone exists at a distance of one base, and base qualities are not known. This record belongs to a study of cytomegalovirus exposure and HLA in healthy donors (TCRdb year 2017). About the study as a whole: The 666 repertoires of the first cohort and the 95 to 150 validation repertoires were produced on the same platform, according to a later analysis. A separate validation cohort of over 95 different subjects was used in addition to the 666-subject first cohort. The aim of the study was to test whether cataloging public T cell receptors could identify signatures of past pathogen exposure. The study combined high-throughput TCR immunosequencing, statistical association of individual TCRs with disease status, and machine learning to predict cytomegalovirus infection status.

Findings and caveats that apply to the study as a whole: The study listed 150 to 200 TCR beta chains as associated with cytomegalovirus. Most TCR sequences were observed very rarely across donors, whereas some public TCRs were present in many individuals. It was suggested by the authors that the approach could potentially be generalized to other disease states and immunological phenotypes. Of the cluster scores, approximately 95% were above 0 in a later analysis, which found that TCRs clustered in the first cohort also tended to co-occur in the 110 or so validation repertoires. The classifier was reported to diagnose cytomegalovirus status with high specificity and sensitivity in both the original cohort and the validation cohort. All 130 or so repertoires were used to score co-occurrence in the validation cohort in a later analysis, because that analysis had no HLA typing for the cohort. In vitro tests confirmed that three of the cytomegalovirus-associated TCR beta chains recognize cytomegalovirus antigens.

Separate from the approximately 730-subject first cohort, the validation cohort of around 130 subjects was the group to which the donors belonged. The method behind the library was the immunoSEQ multiplex PCR assay. The original methods were these. To diagnose cytomegalovirus status from the catalog of TCR beta chain sequences, a statistical classification framework was built. In its TCRdb copy, this immuneACCESS table keeps in-frame sequences only and misses some clones. Where compared with another copy, unresolved V genes explain less than half of these, and the others have no known cause. That table is the source of V, J and clone size, and D and trimming were worked out from the DNA. The sample table contains approximately 180,000 clones; only one count was recorded for 86% of them. The ten largest make up roughly 1.5% of the sample. The specimen sequenced was PBMCs. The clonotype was recovered from a young woman in good health and CMV-seronegative.

The CDR3 in this case is CATSREVSLGNEQFF. The bases read TGTGCCACCAGCAGAGAGGTCTCTCTCGGGAATGAGCAGTTCTTC. Here the chain combines TRBV15 and TRBJ2-1; the D gene is unclear. V is shortened by 0 bases, J by 7 bases, and the region joining them spans 13 bases. CDR3 length: 15 amino acids, cysteine to phenylalanine. CDR3 DNA is the only sequence kept; it has 45 bases, read in frame from the first base. CDR1 LNHNV and CDR2 YYDKDF are derived from the germline V gene (reference sequence).